Below, one TCR beta chain is given with its context. As yet, its antigen is unknown. The data derive from a study of T cell clonotyping in hematopoietic cell transplantation. The germline gives CDR1 SQVTM, CDR2 ANQGSEA. V lost 4 bases to trimming and J lost 3 bases; unmatched junction nucleotides: 3. This CDR3 region has 12 residues. Study-level findings and limits: After transplant, recipient diversity fell while pathologically expanded clonotypes grew through day 180. At the given depth, recipient repertoires were over 97% de novo clonotypes.

Recipient blood drawn about 28 days pretransplant and days 30, 100, 180 after. Repertoires were generated with immunoSEQ multiplex PCR, while TCRdb's copy carries only in-frame clones and drops some. The sample shows approximately 11,000 clones, 89% of them seen only once. This specimen was PBMCs, taken 100 days after allogeneic stem cell transplant. The chain carries TRBV29-1 and TRBJ2-7; 7 positions match TRBD1. The sequence came from a female patient aged 60 to 70 who had an allogeneic stem cell transplant from an unrelated donor, so the T cells may come from the graft donor. Some clones in this sample may be carry-over from other donors' samples. The CDR3 sequence: CSVARDSYEQYF. CDR3 in DNA: TGCAGCGTTGCCCGGGACAGCTACGAGCAGTACTTC.